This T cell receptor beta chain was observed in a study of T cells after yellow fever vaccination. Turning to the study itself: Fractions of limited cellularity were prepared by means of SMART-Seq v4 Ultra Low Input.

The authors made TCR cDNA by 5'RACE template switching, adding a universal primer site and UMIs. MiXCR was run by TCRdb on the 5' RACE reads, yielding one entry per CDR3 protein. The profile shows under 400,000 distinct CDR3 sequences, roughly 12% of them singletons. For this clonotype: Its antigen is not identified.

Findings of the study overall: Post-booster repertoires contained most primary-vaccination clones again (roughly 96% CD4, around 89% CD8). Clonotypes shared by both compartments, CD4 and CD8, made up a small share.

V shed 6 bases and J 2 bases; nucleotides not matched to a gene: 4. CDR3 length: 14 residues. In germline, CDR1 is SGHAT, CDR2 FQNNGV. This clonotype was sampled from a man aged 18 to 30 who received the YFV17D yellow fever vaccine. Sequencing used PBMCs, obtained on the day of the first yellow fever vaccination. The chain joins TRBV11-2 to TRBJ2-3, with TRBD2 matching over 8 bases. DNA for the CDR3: TGTGCCAGCAGGACGGGGGGGTACACAGATACGCAGTATTTT. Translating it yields CASRTGGYTDTQYF.